The 28 T cell receptor beta chains below were found in one sample sequenced in a study of T cell repertoires in cytomegalovirus infection. The antigens of these receptors remain unknown. TCRdb independently ran MiXCR on the reads; one entry per CDR3 protein. The sample holds about 700,000 distinct CDR3 sequences; around a third are singletons and the top ten take around a sixth. This specimen was cultured PBMCs, taken from culture after CMV antigen stimulation. The receptors shown here come from a human donor in good health (CMV status not recorded). Some clones in this sample may be carry-over from other donors' samples.

This clonotype was counted only a few times. This chain uses TRBV20-1 with TRBJ2-1; D remains unclear. The CDR3 totals 15 residues. The V gene lost 0 bases and the J gene lost 4 bases, with 13 bases spanning the gap. Per the germline V gene, CDR1 is DFQATT and CDR2 is SNEGSKA (reference sequence). The CDR3 reads CSARDGRLGYNEQFF. The CDR3, as DNA: TGCAGTGCTAGAGATGGGCGGTTAGGGTACAATGAGCAGTTCTTC.

The V call is TRBV6-8, the J call TRBJ2-1; 8 bases align to TRBD2. CDR3 length equals 18 residues. Per the germline V gene, CDR1 is MNHGY and CDR2 is SAAAGT. J lost 0 bases, V lost 0 bases, and 7 bases had no gene match. DNA for the CDR3: TGTGCCAGCAGTTACTCCCAATTGCGGGGGGACTCCTACAATGAGCAGTTCTTC. Protein: CASSYSQLRGDSYNEQFF.

This chain joins TRBV11-2 and TRBJ2-5; TRBD1 is a possible D gene (5 bases). CDR1 and CDR2 from the germline V gene are SGHAT and FQNNGV. CDR3 length: 15 residues. V dropped 4 bases and J dropped 0 bases, with 12 bases sitting between them. The CDR3 sequence: CASSSRLQDQETQYF. The CDR3 nucleotides are TGTGCCAGCAGCTCTAGGTTACAGGACCAAGAGACCCAGTACTTC.

The chain uses TRBV14 and TRBJ1-2, with D possibly matching TRBD1 (6 bases). The length of the CDR3 is 15 residues. V was cut by 0 bases and J by 6 bases, with 14 bases left in between. CDR1 SGHDN and CDR2 FVKESK come from the germline V gene. CDR3 sequence: CASSQELGGADGYTF. CDR3 bases: TGTGCCAGCAGCCAAGAATTGGGGGGCGCAGATGGCTACACCTTC.

The chain couples TRBV7-8 to TRBJ2-1, with D perhaps given as TRBD1 or TRBD2 (6 bases each). Germline V gene lookup returns CDR1 SGHVS and CDR2 FQNEAQ. The CDR3 runs 16 residues. Trimming removed 4 bases at V and 6 bases at J, with 19 bases between. The CDR3 loop is CASSWDGGLGGNEQFF. CDR3 nucleotide sequence: TGTGCCAGCAGCTGGGACGGGGGCCTCGGAGGCAATGAGCAGTTCTTC.

Only a few counts were recorded for this clonotype. The chain recombines TRBV6-8 with TRBJ2-5, with D unresolved. V dropped 7 bases and J dropped 3 bases, with 6 bases sitting between them. CDR3 length: 11 amino acids. From germline, CDR1 is MNHGY and CDR2 SAAAGT. CDR3 coding DNA: TGTGCCAGCAATCACGAAGAGACCCAGTACTTC. Protein sequence: CASNHEETQYF.

This clonotype was counted between two and nine times. The chain links TRBV7-2 to TRBJ2-3; no clear D gene. V dropped 1 base and J dropped 6 bases, with 11 bases sitting between them. Looked up from germline, CDR1 is SGHTA and CDR2 is FQGNSA. The CDR3 length is 14 residues. The CDR3 DNA follows: TGTGCCAGCAGCTTAGGGCCCAGGTGGGATACGCAGTATTTT. Translation: CASSLGPRWDTQYF.

The chain employs TRBV5-4 and TRBJ2-7; TRBD2 matches 10 bases. The germline gives CDR1 SGHNT, CDR2 YYREEE (reference sequence). This CDR3 spans 19 amino acids. Losses at the gene ends were 4 bases for V and 2 bases for J; bases not matched to a gene: 18. CDR3 in DNA: TGTGCCAGCAGCGGGGGACTAGCGCCAGTGGGGGGGGGGACCTACGAGCAGTACTTC. It translates to CASSGGLAPVGGGTYEQYF.

The V gene is TRBV12-3 or TRBV12-4, the J gene TRBJ1-5; D unresolved. There are 12 residues in the CDR3. V lost 9 bases to trimming and J lost 5 bases, with 11 bases between them. CDR3 amino acids: CASTEGYQPQHF. CDR3 coding DNA: TGTGCCAGTACGGAGGGTTATCAGCCCCAGCATTTT.

The J gene is TRBJ2-7, the V gene TRBV20-1; 7 bases line up with TRBD2. The CDR3 totals 15 residues. The germline CDR1 and CDR2 sequences are DFQATT and SNEGSKA (reference sequence). V trimming: 2 bases; J trimming: 3 bases; junction bases outside the gene matches: 10. The CDR3, as DNA: TGCAGTGCTAGAAATCCTAGGGACTACAACTACGAGCAGTACTTC. Residues: CSARNPRDYNYEQYF.

This clonotype has only a few counts. CDR3 DNA sequence: TGTGCCAGCAGCCAAGACGTGTACCGGGGCCTTGATAATTCACCCCTCCACTTT. The encoded protein is CASSQDVYRGLDNSPLHF. V gene TRBV4-2 combines with J gene TRBJ1-6, with D possibly TRBD1 on 5 matching bases. CDR1 LGHNA and CDR2 YNFKEQ come from the germline V gene. The CDR3 is 18 amino acids. Trimming stripped 0 bases from V and 5 bases from J, with 17 bases between.

The rearrangement joins TRBV7-6 to TRBJ1-2, with D unresolved. This CDR3 has 12 residues. Trimming took off 5 bases at V and 13 bases at J, with 17 bases between the two ends. Germline V gene data show CDR1 as SGHVS and CDR2 as FNYEAQ. Written as DNA, the CDR3 is TGTGCCAGCAGCCCAGGAACCGGCCCAGGCACCTTC. Its protein product is CASSPGTGPGTF.

A few counts support this clonotype. This chain uses TRBV12-3 or TRBV12-4 with TRBJ2-2; TRBD1 matches at 10 bases. The CDR3 runs to 16 residues. J lost 3 bases, V lost 6 bases, and 7 bases had no gene match. The CDR3, as DNA: TGTGCCAGCAGCTCCGACAGGGGGCTAGACACCGGGGAGCTGTTTTTT. It is translated as CASSSDRGLDTGELFF.

This chain joins TRBV9 and TRBJ2-1; TRBD2 aligns across 8 bases. Trimming at V came to 3 bases and at J to 1 base, leaving 9 bases not matched to a gene. This CDR3 contains 17 residues. Germline V gene data show CDR1 as SGDLS and CDR2 as YYNGEE. The chain's CDR3 is CASSGVRGGTSYNEQFF. CDR3 in DNA: TGTGCCAGCAGCGGAGTACGCGGGGGGACTTCCTACAATGAGCAGTTCTTC.

This clonotype was seen a handful of times. The chain employs TRBV7-2 and TRBJ2-1, with TRBD2 matching over 7 bases. The CDR3 spans 15 residues. The J segment lost 2 bases and the V segment lost 8 bases, leaving 9 bases of the junction unmatched. Germline V gives CDR1 SGHTA, CDR2 FQGNSA. The CDR3 sequence is CASSPASGTYNEQFF. CDR3 in DNA: TGTGCCAGCTCTCCGGCGAGCGGGACCTACAATGAGCAGTTCTTC. Together with reference TRBV7-2 and TRBJ2-1, the CDR3 gives the full variable domain: GAGVSQSPSNKVTEKGKDVELRCDPISGHTALYWYRQSLGQGLEFLIYFQGNSAPDKSGLPSDRFSAERTGGSVSTLTIQRTQQEDSAVYLCASSPASGTYNEQFFGPGTRLTVL.

This clonotype occurred a few times. This chain connects TRBV6-2 or TRBV6-3 to TRBJ1-6; 7 bases match TRBD1. This CDR3 has 13 amino acids. CDR1 is MNHEY, CDR2 SVGEGT, per germline. V was pared by 10 bases and J by 6 bases, with 6 bases of the junction left unmatched. CDR3 residues: CATTGDLNSPLHF. In DNA form, the CDR3 reads TGTGCCACAACAGGGGACCTTAATTCACCCCTCCACTTT.

The genes are TRBV20-1 and TRBJ2-3; maybe TRBD2 (5 bases). The CDR3 is 13 amino acids. Trimming shortened V by 1 base and J by 2 bases, and 7 bases separated the two germline ends. Germline CDR1 reads DFQATT; CDR2 reads SNEGSKA (reference sequence). CDR3: CSARGTATDTQYF. In DNA, the CDR3 is TGCAGTGCTAGAGGGACTGCCACAGATACGCAGTATTTT.

This clonotype was seen ten or more times. This chain uses TRBV7-2 with TRBJ2-3; D gene unclear. Germline CDR1 is SGHTA and CDR2 is FQGNSA. The CDR3 loop spans 11 amino acids. Trimming removed 6 bases at V and 6 bases at J, with 7 bases between. Here the CDR3 reads CASRMRDTQYF. In DNA, the CDR3 is TGTGCCAGCAGAATGCGGGATACGCAGTATTTT.

This clonotype came up once. This chain's CDR3 is CATAPGAYGYTF. The CDR3 DNA sequence: TGTGCCACCGCCCCAGGGGCTTATGGCTACACCTTC. This sequence joins TRBV19 and TRBJ1-2, with D maybe TRBD1 (6 bases). CDR3 length equals 12 residues. CDR1 LNHDA and CDR2 SQIVND come from the germline V gene (reference sequence). The V and J ends lost 10 bases and 5 bases respectively, with 14 bases between them.

In its sample, this clonotype was seen a few times. The chain links TRBV7-2 to TRBJ2-7; D may be TRBD2 (6 bases). The CDR3 has 15 residues. Deletions cut 5 bases from V and 2 bases from J, with 16 bases between. Germline V gives CDR1 SGHTA, CDR2 FQGNSA. The DNA for the CDR3 is TGTGCCAGCAGCCCAACGGGGAGGCGAGCCTACGAGCAGTACTTC. Amino acid sequence: CASSPTGRRAYEQYF.

The rearrangement uses TRBV20-1 and TRBJ2-1; D is ambiguous. This CDR3 has 14 amino acids. Germline CDR1 reads DFQATT; CDR2 reads SNEGSKA (reference sequence). Trimming took 3 bases from V and 0 from J, leaving 9 bases between them. CDR3 in amino acids: CSARWHLSYNEQFF. The CDR3 region has the DNA TGCAGTGCTAGGTGGCACCTCTCCTACAATGAGCAGTTCTTC.

The rearrangement links TRBV6-2 or TRBV6-3 to TRBJ2-1, with a tentative D call TRBD2 (6 bases). V lost 4 bases to trimming and J lost 2 bases, with 15 bases between them. This CDR3 comprises 16 residues. The V gene's germline CDR1 is MNHEY and CDR2 SVGEGT. CDR3 protein: CASSWASGGAYNEQFF. Written as DNA, the CDR3 is TGTGCCAGCAGTTGGGCCTCCGGCGGGGCCTACAATGAGCAGTTCTTC.

For this clonotype: The junction departs from the called germline gene at one end, perhaps through a read error. This chain uses TRBV14 with TRBJ1-4; tentative D call: TRBD1 (5 bases). The CDR3 contains 10 residues. The germline V gene has CDR1 SGHDN and CDR2 FVKESK. The CDR3 DNA reads as TGTGCCAGCAGCCAAGATCCGGGGCCTTTT. Its protein product is CASSQDPGPF.

This clonotype has more than one count but fewer than ten. CDR3 sequence (DNA): TGCGCCAGCAGTCGGACAAACACCGGGGAGCTGTTTTTT. It encodes CASSRTNTGELFF. This chain connects TRBV4-1 to TRBJ2-2, with D tentatively TRBD1 (5 bases). The CDR3 has 13 amino acids. Trimming removed 6 bases from V and 2 bases from J, with 7 bases in between. Looked up from germline, CDR1 is MGHRA and CDR2 is YSYEKL.

This clonotype was counted between two and nine times. This chain joins TRBV7-2 and TRBJ1-2; no clear D gene. V lost 2 bases, J lost 4 bases, and 14 bases lay in between. The CDR3 spans 15 residues. Germline-derived CDR1 and CDR2 are SGHTA and FQGNSA. CDR3 sequence (DNA): TGTGCCAGCAGCTTACCGACCCAAGGAGCCTATGGCTACACCTTC. Translated, it gives CASSLPTQGAYGYTF.

This clonotype was found a few times. The chain uses TRBV6-2 or TRBV6-3 and TRBJ2-1; D is undetermined. Germline CDR1 reads MNHEY; CDR2 reads SVGEGT. This CDR3 is 15 amino acids long. V was trimmed by 6 bases and J by 1 base, leaving 13 bases between them. CDR3 loop: CASRPQGPSYNEQFF. CDR3 bases: TGTGCCAGCAGACCACAAGGCCCTTCCTACAATGAGCAGTTCTTC.

The table lists this clonotype with many counts. This chain links TRBV7-2 with TRBJ2-2, with 8 bases identical to TRBD1. Germline V gene sequence: CDR1 SGHTA, CDR2 FQGNSA. This CDR3 spans 15 amino acids. With 5 bases clipped from V and 1 base from J, the junction kept 3 bases outside the gene matches. CDR3 amino acids: CASSMDRVNTGELFF. The CDR3 nucleotides are TGTGCCAGCAGCATGGACAGGGTGAACACCGGGGAGCTGTTTTTT.

V usage is TRBV7-9 and J usage is TRBJ2-7; 7 nucleotides align to TRBD2. Germline V gene lookup returns CDR1 SEHNR and CDR2 FQNEAQ (reference sequence). V dropped 4 bases and J dropped 2; count of bases not matched to a gene: 8. The CDR3 is 15 residues long. CDR3 in DNA: TGTGCCAGCAGCTACGGAAGCGGGGCCCCCTACGAGCAGTACTTC. Amino acid sequence: CASSYGSGAPYEQYF.